This TCR beta chain was profiled in a study of cytomegalovirus exposure and HLA in healthy donors. Findings and caveats of the study: One later analysis, an examination of the 120 or so validation repertoires, found that first-cohort TCR clusters tended to co-occur in them.

This CDR3 region has 15 residues. Trimming at V came to 5 bases and at J to 6 bases, leaving 8 bases not matched to a gene. In germline, CDR1 is SGHVS, CDR2 FNYEAQ. Profiled with immunoSEQ multiplex PCR; TCRdb holds only in-frame clones, not every one. The table shows some 49,000 clones, with around 94% occurring only once. With respect to this clone: As yet, its antigen is unknown.

The chain carries TRBV7-6 and TRBJ2-2, with 8 bases lining up with TRBD1. This clonotype was sampled from a young woman in good health and CMV-seropositive. Sequenced: PBMCs. For the CDR3, the DNA is TGTGCCAGCAGCCCTAGGTCACAGGGGGCCGGGGAGCTGTTTTTT. As protein: CASSPRSQGAGELFF.